The source of this T cell receptor beta chain is a study of shared clonotypes between healthy human individuals. Data came from immunoSEQ multiplex PCR; TCRdb stores just in-frame clones and leaves some out. The sample gives roughly 720,000 clones, about 92% of which show up once; 30% to 40% is in the top ten. Germline loops: CDR1 SGHDN, CDR2 FVKESK. The CDR3 is 14 residues long. Deletions cut 2 bases from V and 2 bases from J, with 10 bases between. This chain joins TRBV14 and TRBJ2-7; weak D call: TRBD2 (5 bases). The receptor was isolated from a man aged 18 to 29 in good health. Some clones in this sample may be carry-over from other donors' samples. Source material: memory CD8+ T cells from PBMCs. The subset denotes: CD45RO+ cells pooled with CCR7-negative TemRA cells. CDR3 DNA: TGTGCCAGCAGCCAACGGGGTAGGGCCTACGAGCAGTACTTC. As protein: CASSQRGRAYEQYF. The complete variable domain, with remaining parts taken from reference TRBV14 and TRBJ2-7, reads EAGVTQFPSHSVIEKGQTVTLRCDPISGHDNLYWYRRVMGKEIKFLLHFVKESKQDESGMPNNRFLAERTGGTYSTLKVQPAELEDSGVYFCASSQRGRAYEQYFGPGTRLTVT.